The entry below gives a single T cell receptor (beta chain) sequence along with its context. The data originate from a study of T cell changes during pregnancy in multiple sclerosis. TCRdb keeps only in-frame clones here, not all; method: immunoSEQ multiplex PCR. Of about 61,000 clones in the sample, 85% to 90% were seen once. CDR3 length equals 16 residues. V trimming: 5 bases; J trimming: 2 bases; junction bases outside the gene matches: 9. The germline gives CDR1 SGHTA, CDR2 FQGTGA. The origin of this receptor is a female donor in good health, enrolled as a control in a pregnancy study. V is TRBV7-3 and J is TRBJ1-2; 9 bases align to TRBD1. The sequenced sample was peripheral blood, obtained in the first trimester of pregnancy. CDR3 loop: CASSQNTGTGNYGYTF. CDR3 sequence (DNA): TGTGCCAGCAGCCAGAATACCGGGACAGGGAACTATGGCTACACCTTC.